This T cell receptor (beta chain) was sequenced in a study of shared clonotypes between healthy human individuals (dated by TCRdb to 2020 to 2021). Looking at the study overall: The cohort included a few men and a couple of women between 18 and 49 years of age. Per donor, three plates each were used for CD4 naive and CD4 memory, two for CD8 naive, and one for CD8 memory. The study deeply sequenced blood TCR repertoires of about 5 healthy adults to estimate repertoire size and the extent of clonotype sharing between individuals. To increase sequencing depth and limit assay-specific biases, TCR repertoire library preparation and sequencing were carried out by different laboratories using diverse techniques. Each donor's leukapheresis produced roughly between about 0.85 and 10 billion PBMCs. General study outcomes and caveats: Even with the large sequencing depth, rarefaction of the sorted-subset datasets indicated that sequencing was incomplete. Across a few donors, roughly 5.1% of naive CD4, roughly 3.5% of naive CD8, roughly 2.2% of memory CD4, and 0.4% of memory CD8 clonotypes were shared. Naive subsets generally had larger estimated clonotype richness than memory subsets did. Pairwise subsampling led to the expectation that sequencing depth would affect the degree of clonotype sharing among donors. Clonotypes shared by all four sorted-subset donors showed higher generation probabilities than non-shared clonotypes. Because the study included only a small number of donors, the genetic and exposure-history diversity represented was limited. Sampling was restricted to blood, and TCR repertoires in tissues likely differ from the TCR repertoires found in blood.

V is pared back by 3 bases and J by 0 bases, with 12 bases lying between the germline termini. From a lookup of the germline V gene, CDR1 and CDR2 are MNHGY and SVAAGI. Reading from cysteine to phenylalanine, the CDR3 counts 15 amino acids. Only the CDR3 portion is preserved as DNA: 45 bases, with reading frame beginning at the first base. The table lists this clone with a count of one. The antigen it binds to is not known. No quality values exist for individual bases; no much larger clone is one base distant. TCR CDR3 regions were amplified from genomic DNA by multiplex PCR using the deep immunoSEQ assay. Extracted genomic DNA from each cell subset was distributed evenly across all wells of several immunoSEQ 96-well plates, and each plate was treated as a replicate. For sorted subsets, about 200 ng genomic DNA, equal to tens of thousands of T cell genomes, was loaded into each replicate PCR. The purified libraries were quantified using a Qubit 3.0 fluorometer, sized with a Bioanalyzer 2100, and then quantified again using the KAPA Library Quantification kit. A separate single-read 150-cycle Illumina NextSeq 550 flow cell was used to sequence each immunoSEQ 96-well plate. The source study handled its data this way. Because only junctional sequences without quality scores were contained in the immunoSEQ output, filtering matching that applied to full-length reads could not be performed. Sequences were annotated with PyIR, a Python wrapper for IgBLAST v1.9, using IMGT germline references to assign V/J genes and CDR3. Reads were removed for weak V/J assignments (E-value above 1e-6), missing CDR3, stop codons, out-of-frame junctions, or ambiguous translated residues. V3J clonotypes were defined as sequences sharing an identical inferred V gene, J gene, and CDR3 amino acid sequence. To compute the percentage overlap between repertoires, the number of shared unique clonotypes was divided by the size of the smaller repertoire. Richness of each repertoire was evaluated using RTK rarefaction, the Chao1 estimator, and Recon v2.1 estimates of unobserved clonotypes. Generation probabilities for all TCRbeta clonotypes obtained by the gDNA method from several donors were computed using OLGA. This is the immuneACCESS table as TCRdb keeps it, with only in-frame sequences that have V and J called. A part of the clones is gone; compared with another copy, unresolved V genes explain less than half, and the rest is unexplained. The D gene and trimming were derived from the DNA, and the V and J assignments and clone size from that table. The sample has around 2.5 million clones on record, more than 85% of them singletons. Around 0.37% of the sample is held by the ten biggest clonotypes.

Donors were healthy HIV-negative adults with no recently reported acute infections or vaccinations. Every donor was a Caucasian adult living in Nashville, Tennessee, USA. Magnetic negative selection was used to enrich CD4+ T cells, after which naive cells were positively selected on CD45RA and the negative fraction became the memory subset. Blood was obtained by leukapheresis, after which PBMCs were separated by Ficoll-Histopaque density gradient centrifugation and cryopreserved in liquid nitrogen vapor phase. Analytical flow cytometry was used to check the purity and quantity of every magnetically sorted T cell population. Genomic DNA was isolated from every sorted fraction and measured by UV absorbance on a Nanodrop 2000c.

This TCR was recovered from a man aged 18 to 35 in good health. Some clones in this sample may be carry-over from other donors' samples. The receptor chain draws on TRBV6-9 and TRBJ2-7, with the D gene uncertain. Material for sequencing was naive CD4+ T cells from PBMCs. In light of the paper, this sample's cell subset or site label describes: CD45RA+ positively selected. The base sequence is TGTGCCAGCAGTTACACCGGGCGTAGCTCCTACGAGCAGTACTTC. Its protein product is CASSYTGRSSYEQYF.